This T cell receptor (beta chain) was identified during a study of T cell responses to AZD1222 COVID-19 vaccine. Data came from immunoSEQ multiplex PCR; TCRdb stores just in-frame clones and leaves some out. The sample holds just under 100,000 clones, about 88% seen once. CDR1 and CDR2 from the germline V gene are SGHTA and FQGTGA. This CDR3 is built from 15 residues. The germline V and J ends were trimmed by 0 bases and 3 bases, with 10 bases remaining between them. About this clone: The sample has other DNA sequences that encode this CDR3 too.

The sample here was peripheral blood, taken on day 0 of AZD1222 vaccination. The chain carries TRBV7-3 and TRBJ2-3; a weak D match, TRBD2 (5 bases). This clonotype originated in an adult in good health. Here the CDR3 reads CASSLTSGETDTQYF. The CDR3 nucleotides read TGTGCCAGCAGCTTAACCAGCGGAGAAACAGATACGCAGTATTTT.